A single sample is the source of the 29 T cell receptor beta chains below, sequenced in a study of vaccination and CD4 T cells after COVID-19. An Oncomine TCR Beta short-read assay was used to sequence the DNA from cultured CD4+ T cells. In TCRdb, the PCR reads were re-called with MiXCR into one record per CDR3 protein. The sample has roughly 20,000 distinct CDR3 sequences; 40% to 45% are singletons. For these TCRs, the target antigens are not known. Treatment noted: roughly 11-day PBMC culture with coronavirus spike peptide pools or control peptides (ViraFEST assay). The material sequenced was CD4+ T cells from blood, cultured in vitro, taken before SARS-CoV-2 vaccination. The receptor set was obtained from a human donor who received a COVID-19 vaccine.

The CDR3 DNA reads as TGTGCCAGCAGGCACCGGACCTACGAGCAGTACTTC. The encoded protein is CASRHRTYEQYF. This rearrangement joins TRBV6-1 to TRBJ2-7, with D uncertain. The CDR3 has 12 residues. In germline, CDR1 is MNHNS, CDR2 SASEGT. Trimming pared 6 bases from V and 2 bases from J, leaving 8 bases between.

The rearrangement links TRBV5-6 to TRBJ2-5; D might be TRBD1 (5 bases). The germline CDR1 and CDR2 sequences are SGHDT and YYEEEE. The V gene lost 0 bases and the J gene lost 1 base, with 13 bases spanning the gap. CDR3 size: 16 residues. CDR3 region: CASSLEAGISQETQYF. The CDR3 nucleotides are TGTGCCAGCAGCTTGGAAGCAGGGATCTCCCAAGAGACCCAGTACTTC. The whole variable domain, remainder taken from reference TRBV5-6 and TRBJ2-5, is DAGVTQSPTHLIKTRGQQVTLRCSPKSGHDTVSWYQQALGQGPQFIFQYYEEEERQRGNFPDRFSGHQFPNYSSELNVNALLLGDSALYLCASSLEAGISQETQYFGPGTRLLVL.

This clonotype was seen a few times. The chain links TRBV7-3 to TRBJ2-3; 9 bases agree with TRBD2. V shed 5 bases and J 5 bases; nucleotides not matched to a gene: 14. Germline CDR1 reads SGHTA; CDR2 reads FQGTGA. This CDR3 spans 17 amino acids. The DNA for the CDR3 is TGTGCCAGCAGCGAATCCCGGGCGGGGGGGCCCTTAGATACGCAGTATTTT. Encoded protein: CASSESRAGGPLDTQYF.

This chain uses TRBV15 with TRBJ1-1, with D maybe TRBD1 (6 bases). Trimming left V 0 bases short and J 6 bases short, with 14 bases between. Germline V gene data show CDR1 as LNHNV and CDR2 as YYDKDF (reference sequence). The CDR3 extends over 15 amino acids. In DNA, the CDR3 is TGTGCCACCAGCAGAGACAAGGCGGGGGCCCCTGAAGCTTTCTTT. This gives the protein CATSRDKAGAPEAFF.

The chain employs TRBV27 and TRBJ2-2; possibly TRBD1 for D (6 bases). CDR1 MNHEY and CDR2 SMNVEV come from the germline V gene (reference sequence). The CDR3 extends over 14 amino acids. V shed 5 bases and J shed 4 bases, with 11 bases lying between them. CDR3 region: CASSAHRVTGELFF. The CDR3, as DNA: TGTGCCAGCAGTGCACACAGGGTCACCGGGGAGCTGTTTTTT.

The J gene is TRBJ1-1, the V gene TRBV6-1; D remains ambiguous. In germline, CDR1 is MNHNS, CDR2 SASEGT. The ends were cut back, 2 bases at V and 2 bases at J, with 9 bases in the middle. The CDR3 totals 14 residues. The CDR3 DNA reads as TGTGCCAGCAGTGAATTTCGGAGTAACACTGAAGCTTTCTTT. Protein sequence: CASSEFRSNTEAFF.

This sequence joins TRBV7-7 and TRBJ2-2; either TRBD1 or TRBD2 may fit D (5 bases each). The CDR3 spans 15 residues. Germline values: CDR1 SSHAT, CDR2 FNYEAQ (reference sequence). Deletions cut 6 bases from V and 4 bases from J, with 15 bases between. This CDR3 reads CASSPEGRSTGELFF. In DNA, the CDR3 is TGTGCCAGCAGTCCTGAGGGACGGAGCACCGGGGAGCTGTTTTTT.

V usage is TRBV30 and J usage is TRBJ2-3; D unresolved. V lost 2 bases and J lost 5, with 8 bases in between. The CDR3 has 12 residues. Germline V CDR1 and CDR2: GTSNPN, SVGIG (reference sequence). The CDR3 region is CAWSRTRDTQYF. The DNA of the CDR3 is TGTGCCTGGAGTCGCACTCGAGATACGCAGTATTTT.

This chain connects TRBV6-1 to TRBJ1-2, with D tentatively TRBD1 (6 bases). The CDR3 loop spans 14 amino acids. CDR1 and CDR2 from the germline V gene are MNHNS and SASEGT. Trimming pared 5 bases from V and 8 bases from J, leaving 18 bases between. CDR3 nucleotide sequence: TGTGCCAGCAGTACCTCAGCGGGGGGCATCGGCTACACCTTC. Protein product: CASSTSAGGIGYTF.

The V gene is TRBV5-6, the J gene TRBJ2-3; the match to TRBD2 covers 10 bases. Germline CDR1 SGHDT, CDR2 YYEEEE. Trimming took 3 bases from V and 8 from J; bases not matched to a gene: 12. This CDR3 contains 16 residues. CDR3 residues: CASSSLAGSPPATQYF. The CDR3 DNA sequence: TGTGCCAGCAGCTCACTAGCGGGGAGCCCTCCGGCTACGCAGTATTTT. The full variable domain, rest sourced from reference TRBV5-6 and TRBJ2-3, is DAGVTQSPTHLIKTRGQQVTLRCSPKSGHDTVSWYQQALGQGPQFIFQYYEEEERQRGNFPDRFSGHQFPNYSSELNVNALLLGDSALYLCASSSLAGSPPATQYFGPGTRLTVL.

The chain carries TRBV12-3 or TRBV12-4 and TRBJ1-1, with TRBD1 as a possible D gene (6 bases). V lost 6 bases and J lost 6, with 14 bases in between. The CDR3 is 13 residues long. The CDR3 is CASRQQGEPEAFF. Written as DNA, the CDR3 is TGTGCCAGCAGACAACAGGGCGAGCCTGAAGCTTTCTTT.

In its sample, this clonotype was seen a few times. The chain uses TRBV7-2 and TRBJ1-1; a weak D match, TRBD1 (5 bases). The CDR3 loop spans 14 amino acids. Trimming left V 5 bases short and J 4 bases short, with 14 bases between. Germline V gene lookup returns CDR1 SGHTA and CDR2 FQGNSA. The CDR3 DNA follows: TGTGCCAGCAGCCAGACCGGGGGTCGCACTGAAGCTTTCTTT. This gives the protein CASSQTGGRTEAFF.

V is TRBV6-5 and J is TRBJ2-1, with 14 bases that match TRBD2. With 0 bases clipped from V and 11 bases from J, the junction kept 9 bases outside the gene matches. CDR1 and CDR2 (germline): MNHEY, SVGAGI. The CDR3 contains 17 residues. CDR3 sequence: CASSYSTGTSGGGKQFF. CDR3 DNA: TGTGCCAGCAGTTACTCAACCGGGACTAGCGGGGGCGGTAAGCAGTTCTTC.

The CDR3 spells CASSPAVGQDFSGNTIYF. CDR3 DNA: TGTGCCAGCAGCCCCGCGGTTGGGCAGGATTTCTCTGGAAACACCATATATTTT. The gene calls are TRBV7-8 and TRBJ1-3; D gene ambiguous. Trimming took off 5 bases at V and 0 bases at J, with 20 bases between the two ends. The CDR3 spans 18 residues. The germline V gene encodes CDR1 SGHVS and CDR2 FQNEAQ.

The gene calls are TRBV28 and TRBJ1-2; 7 nucleotides agree with TRBD1. Per germline, CDR1 MDHEN and CDR2 SYDVKM. V gave up 7 bases and J gave up 4 bases; unmatched junction bases: 9. The length of the CDR3 is 14 residues. CDR3 protein: CASNTLGQLYGYTF. For the CDR3, the DNA is TGTGCCAGCAATACGTTGGGACAGCTCTATGGCTACACCTTC.

The DNA of the CDR3 is TGTGCCAGCAGCCTCGCCGCAGGGACACCCTATGGCTACACCTTC. Protein sequence: CASSLAAGTPYGYTF. The chain combines TRBV5-4 with TRBJ1-2; the D gene is possibly TRBD1 (6 bases). Trimming pared 4 bases from V and 4 bases from J, leaving 17 bases between. Germline V gives CDR1 SGHNT, CDR2 YYREEE (reference sequence). The CDR3 totals 15 residues.

The chain links TRBV20-1 to TRBJ2-5; 9 positions agree with TRBD2. The CDR3 extends over 13 amino acids. Germline V gene sequence: CDR1 DFQATT, CDR2 SNEGSKA (reference sequence). J was trimmed by 5 bases and V by 8 bases; bases with no gene match: 9. As DNA, the CDR3 is TGCAGTTTAGCGGGGGCCTTAGGGGAGACCCAGTACTTC. Protein: CSLAGALGETQYF.

This clonotype occurred a few times. The chain links TRBV15 to TRBJ2-4; 8 bases agree with TRBD1. J gave up 0 bases and V 5 bases, and 12 bases lay outside the gene matches. The CDR3 sequence is 18 residues long. The germline V gene has CDR1 LNHNV and CDR2 YYDKDF (reference sequence). CDR3 region: CATSSTGAWMKAKNIQYF. The CDR3 DNA reads TGTGCCACCAGCTCGACAGGGGCGTGGATGAAAGCCAAAAACATTCAGTACTTC. Based on the CDR3 plus reference TRBV15 and TRBJ2-4, the full variable domain is DAMVIQNPRYQVTQFGKPVTLSCSQTLNHNVMYWYQQKSSQAPKLLFHYYDKDFNNEADTPDNFQSRRPNTSFCFLDIRSPGLGDTAMYLCATSSTGAWMKAKNIQYFGAGTRLSVL.

This chain uses TRBV2 with TRBJ2-7; D may match TRBD1 or TRBD2 (5 bases each). The V gene's germline CDR1 is SNHLY and CDR2 FYNNEI. The CDR3 loop spans 13 amino acids. V lost 5 bases, J lost 1 base, and 9 bases lay in between. In DNA form, the CDR3 reads TGTGCCAGCAGTACGGGACGGTCCTACGAGCAGTACTTC. Its translation: CASSTGRSYEQYF. Variable domain in full (rest from reference TRBV2 and TRBJ2-7): EPEVTQTPSHQVTQMGQEVILRCVPISNHLYFYWYRQILGQKVEFLVSFYNNEISEKSEIFDDQFSVERPDGSNFTLKIRSTKLEDSAMYFCASSTGRSYEQYFGPGTRLTVT.

The chain links TRBV6-1 to TRBJ2-5; 11 nucleotides match TRBD2. Losses at the gene ends were 10 bases for V and 5 bases for J; bases not matched to a gene: 12. The germline CDR1 and CDR2 sequences are MNHNS and SASEGT. The CDR3 consists of 15 residues. CDR3 sequence: CAIAGSGGAGETQYF. The CDR3 DNA follows: TGTGCCATCGCGGGTAGCGGGGGGGCCGGGGAGACCCAGTACTTC.

Here the CDR3 DNA reads TGTGCCAGCACCGGCAGACAGGGGGCCACTGAAGCTTTCTTT. Translation gives CASTGRQGATEAFF. The rearrangement joins TRBV6-1 to TRBJ1-1, with TRBD1 matching over 10 bases. CDR1 is MNHNS and CDR2 is SASEGT in the germline V gene. This CDR3 has 14 residues. The V segment lost 7 bases and the J segment 4 bases; nucleotides outside the gene matches: 6.

The rearrangement links TRBV20-1 to TRBJ1-5; 7 bases match TRBD1. CDR1 DFQATT and CDR2 SNEGSKA come from the germline V gene (reference sequence). Unmatched junction bases numbered 9, after V lost 5 bases and J lost 2 bases. The CDR3 runs 15 residues. The CDR3 region is CSAPPPRGGNQPQHF. CDR3 in DNA: TGCAGTGCTCCCCCCCCCAGGGGGGGCAATCAGCCCCAGCATTTT.

This clonotype has a handful of counts. The CDR3: CASSGGQIQETQYF. The CDR3 DNA is TGTGCCAGCAGTGGGGGACAGATCCAAGAGACCCAGTACTTC. The rearrangement joins TRBV2 to TRBJ2-5; TRBD1 matches at 7 bases. The V and J ends lost 4 bases and 1 base, in that order; junction bases with no gene match: 3. From germline, CDR1 is SNHLY and CDR2 FYNNEI. The CDR3 has 14 residues. The full variable domain, in which reference TRBV2 and TRBJ2-5 provide the parts outside the CDR3, is EPEVTQTPSHQVTQMGQEVILRCVPISNHLYFYWYRQILGQKVEFLVSFYNNEISEKSEIFDDQFSVERPDGSNFTLKIRSTKLEDSAMYFCASSGGQIQETQYFGPGTRLLVL.

V gene TRBV6-1 combines with J gene TRBJ1-1; D ambiguous. The V and J ends lost 6 bases and 5 bases respectively, with 13 bases between them. This CDR3 is built from 13 residues. Germline V gene lookup returns CDR1 MNHNS and CDR2 SASEGT. The CDR3 loop is CASSPRRRTEAFF. The CDR3 region has the DNA TGTGCCAGCAGCCCAAGACGGAGAACTGAAGCTTTCTTT.

This clonotype was counted only a few times. The rearrangement uses TRBV6-1 and TRBJ2-5; the D is unclear. Trimming took off 6 bases at V and 4 bases at J, with 6 bases between the two ends. Germline V lookup: CDR1 MNHNS, CDR2 SASEGT. The CDR3 has 11 residues. The CDR3 here is CASSTAETQYF. DNA for the CDR3: TGTGCCAGCAGCACAGCAGAGACCCAGTACTTC.

The chain uses TRBV11-2 and TRBJ1-1; D remains unclear. CDR1 is SGHAT and CDR2 is FQNNGV in the germline V gene. CDR3 length: 13 residues. V lost 2 bases to trimming and J lost 4 bases, with 8 bases between them. The DNA for the CDR3 is TGTGCCAGCAGCTTATCCGGGATCACTGAAGCTTTCTTT. It specifies CASSLSGITEAFF.

The chain has TRBV15 and TRBJ2-7; D unclear. The CDR3 contains 16 residues. Per germline, CDR1 LNHNV and CDR2 YYDKDF (reference sequence). Trimming shortened V by 1 base and J by 7 bases, and 20 bases separated the two germline ends. The CDR3 nucleotides read TGTGCCACCAGCAGAGTATTTGGACCGGCTTGGGGAGAGCAGTACTTC. It encodes CATSRVFGPAWGEQYF.

The J gene is TRBJ1-2, the V gene TRBV19; no clear D. The germline V gene has CDR1 LNHDA and CDR2 SQIVND (reference sequence). V was shortened by 8 bases and J by 4 bases, with 11 bases between the two germline ends. The length of the CDR3 is 12 residues. The CDR3 region has the DNA TGTGCCAGTTTCAGGTACCCCTATGGCTACACCTTC. Encoded protein: CASFRYPYGYTF.

This chain uses TRBV24-1 with TRBJ1-5; 9 positions agree with TRBD1. Unmatched junction bases numbered 10, after V lost 4 bases and J lost 7 bases. The CDR3 runs 16 residues. CDR1 and CDR2 (germline): KGHDR, SFDVKD. The CDR3 bases are TGTGCCACCAGTGACACCGACAGGGGGGTAGGACAGCCCCAGCATTTT. Encoded protein: CATSDTDRGVGQPQHF.